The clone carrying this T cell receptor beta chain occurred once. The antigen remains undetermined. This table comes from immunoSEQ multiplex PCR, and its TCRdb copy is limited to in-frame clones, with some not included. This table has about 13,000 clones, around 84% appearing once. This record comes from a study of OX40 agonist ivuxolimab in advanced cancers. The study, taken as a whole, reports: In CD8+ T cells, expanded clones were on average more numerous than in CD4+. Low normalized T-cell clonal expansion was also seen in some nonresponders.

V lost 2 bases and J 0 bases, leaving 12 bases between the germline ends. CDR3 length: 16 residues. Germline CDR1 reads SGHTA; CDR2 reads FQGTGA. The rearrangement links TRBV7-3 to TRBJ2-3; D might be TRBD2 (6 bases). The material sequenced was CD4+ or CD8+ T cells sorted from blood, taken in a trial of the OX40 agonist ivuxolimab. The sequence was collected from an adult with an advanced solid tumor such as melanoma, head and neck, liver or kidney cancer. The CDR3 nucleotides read TGTGCCAGCAGCTTAGGTTTTAGCGGTAGCACAGATACGCAGTATTTT. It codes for CASSLGFSGSTDTQYF.